The present T cell receptor (beta chain) was sequenced within a study of blood T cell repertoires in COVID-19. Study background: There were acute and convalescent COVID-19 samples, and they came from the United States, Italy and Spain. PBMCs, B-cell-depleted T cells, or T cells were the source of the cDNA or gDNA that made up the material.

The CDR3 is 13 amino acids. V shed 1 base and J shed 6 bases, with 10 bases lying between them. Germline CDR1 SEHNR, CDR2 FQNEAQ (reference sequence). Per the study methods: Amplification with reference gene primers provided the estimates of nucleated cell counts. TCRdb keeps only in-frame clones here, not all; method: immunoSEQ multiplex PCR. V and J calls and clone size are given by that table; D and trimming were obtained from the DNA. The sample holds 200,000 to 300,000 clones, around 85% seen once. Sequenced sample: peripheral blood. This sequence was found in a man aged 55 to 70 with acute or convalescent COVID-19. The chain has TRBV7-9 and TRBJ2-7, with D perhaps matching TRBD2 (5 bases). The CDR3 sequence is CASSLDTRGEQYF. For the CDR3, the DNA is TGTGCCAGCAGCTTAGATACACGGGGCGAGCAGTACTTC.